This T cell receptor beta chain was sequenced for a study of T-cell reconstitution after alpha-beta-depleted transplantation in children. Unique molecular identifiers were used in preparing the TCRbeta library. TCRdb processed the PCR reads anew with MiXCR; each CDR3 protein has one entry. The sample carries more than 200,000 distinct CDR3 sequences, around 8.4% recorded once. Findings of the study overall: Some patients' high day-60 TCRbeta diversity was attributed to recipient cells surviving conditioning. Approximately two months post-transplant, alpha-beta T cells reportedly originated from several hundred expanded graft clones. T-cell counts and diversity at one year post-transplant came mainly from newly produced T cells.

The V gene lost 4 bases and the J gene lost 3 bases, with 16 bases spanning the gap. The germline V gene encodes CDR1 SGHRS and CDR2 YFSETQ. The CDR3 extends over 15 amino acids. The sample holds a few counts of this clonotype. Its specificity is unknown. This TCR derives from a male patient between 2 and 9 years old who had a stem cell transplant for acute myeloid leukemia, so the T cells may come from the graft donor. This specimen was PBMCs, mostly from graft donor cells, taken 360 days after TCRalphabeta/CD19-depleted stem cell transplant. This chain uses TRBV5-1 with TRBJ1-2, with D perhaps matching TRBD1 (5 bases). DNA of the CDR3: TGCGCCAGCAGCGGAGTAATCGGGGGTTACTATGGCTACACCTTC. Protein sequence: CASSGVIGGYYGYTF.